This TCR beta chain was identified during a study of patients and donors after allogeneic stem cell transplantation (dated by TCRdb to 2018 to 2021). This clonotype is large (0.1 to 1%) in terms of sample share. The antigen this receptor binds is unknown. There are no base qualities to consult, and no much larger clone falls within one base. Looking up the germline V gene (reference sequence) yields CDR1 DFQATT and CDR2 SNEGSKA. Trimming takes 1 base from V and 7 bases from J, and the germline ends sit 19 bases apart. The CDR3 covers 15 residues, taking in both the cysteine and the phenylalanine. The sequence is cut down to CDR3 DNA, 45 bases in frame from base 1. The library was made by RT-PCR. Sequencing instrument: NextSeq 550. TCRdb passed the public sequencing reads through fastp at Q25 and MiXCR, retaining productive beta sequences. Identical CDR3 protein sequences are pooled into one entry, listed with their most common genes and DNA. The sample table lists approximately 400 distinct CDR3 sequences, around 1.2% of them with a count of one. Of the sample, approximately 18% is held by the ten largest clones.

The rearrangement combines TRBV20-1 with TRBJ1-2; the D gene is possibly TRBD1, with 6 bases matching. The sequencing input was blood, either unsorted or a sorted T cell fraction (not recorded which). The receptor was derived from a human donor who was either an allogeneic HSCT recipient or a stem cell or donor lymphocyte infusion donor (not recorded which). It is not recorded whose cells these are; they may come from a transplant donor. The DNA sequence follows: TGCAGTGCTAGAGCGTCGTCGTCAGGGGAACGTGGCTACACCTTC. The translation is CSARASSSGERGYTF.